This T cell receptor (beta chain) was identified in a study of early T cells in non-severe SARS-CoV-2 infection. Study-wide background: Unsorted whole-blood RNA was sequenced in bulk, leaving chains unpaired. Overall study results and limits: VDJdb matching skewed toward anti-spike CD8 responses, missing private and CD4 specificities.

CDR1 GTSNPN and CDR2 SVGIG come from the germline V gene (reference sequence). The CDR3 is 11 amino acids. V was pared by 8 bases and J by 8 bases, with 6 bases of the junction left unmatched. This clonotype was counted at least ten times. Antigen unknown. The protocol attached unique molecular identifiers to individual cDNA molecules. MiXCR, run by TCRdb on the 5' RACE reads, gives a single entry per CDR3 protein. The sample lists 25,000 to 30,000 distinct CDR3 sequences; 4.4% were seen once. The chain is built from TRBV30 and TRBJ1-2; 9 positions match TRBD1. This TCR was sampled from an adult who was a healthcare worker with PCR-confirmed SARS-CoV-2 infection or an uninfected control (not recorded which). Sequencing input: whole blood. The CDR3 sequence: CATHRGQGYTF. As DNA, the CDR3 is TGTGCCACCCACAGGGGGCAAGGCTACACCTTC.